A selection of T cell receptor beta chains follows, all from one sample in a study of cytotoxic CD8 clonotypes in ibrutinib-treated CLL. Libraries were prepared by immunoSEQ multiplex PCR; TCRdb keeps only in-frame clonotypes and omits some of them. The table records under 200,000 clones, more than 65% of them present only once. The source material was PBMCs, sampled after 12 months of ibrutinib treatment. The receptors were sampled from a human donor with chronic lymphocytic leukemia. Both conserved end residues are part of each CDR3. Each record gives: V gene, clone size, J gene, D gene, CDR3 protein, CDR3 DNA. D genes are given only for firm matches. A clone size is listed for some rows: how often the clone was seen (once, few, many), or a class if it is expanded.

v_gene: TRBV29-1
abundance: .
j_gene: TRBJ2-3
d_gene: TRBD1
CDR3aa: CSTPGQSTDTQYF
CDR3nt: TGCAGCACTCCGGGACAGAGCACAGATACGCAGTATTTT

v_gene: TRBV4-1
abundance: .
j_gene: TRBJ2-2
d_gene: .
CDR3aa: CASSQDWGFTGELFF
CDR3nt: TGCGCCAGCAGCCAAGATTGGGGGTTCACCGGGGAGCTGTTTTTT

v_gene: TRBV28
abundance: .
j_gene: TRBJ2-1
d_gene: .
CDR3aa: CASSFPTPTSEQFF
CDR3nt: TGTGCCAGCAGTTTCCCCACTCCCACTAGTGAGCAGTTCTTC

v_gene: TRBV7-6
abundance: .
j_gene: TRBJ1-5
d_gene: .
CDR3aa: CASSLDQNQPQHF
CDR3nt: TGTGCCAGCAGCTTAGATCAGAATCAGCCCCAGCATTTT

v_gene: TRBV9
abundance: .
j_gene: TRBJ2-3
d_gene: .
CDR3aa: CASSVVTGRDTQYF
CDR3nt: TGTGCCAGCAGCGTAGTGACGGGGCGAGATACGCAGTATTTT

v_gene: TRBV28
abundance: .
j_gene: TRBJ2-7
d_gene: .
CDR3aa: CASSLGSQGLYEQYF
CDR3nt: TGTGCCAGCAGTTTAGGTAGTCAGGGGCTCTACGAGCAGTACTTC

v_gene: TRBV2
abundance: .
j_gene: TRBJ2-7
d_gene: TRBD1
CDR3aa: CASSGQGSLYEQYF
CDR3nt: TGTGCCAGCAGTGGACAGGGGTCCCTCTACGAGCAGTACTTC

v_gene: TRBV27
abundance: .
j_gene: TRBJ2-3
d_gene: .
CDR3aa: CASSLVGTDTQYF
CDR3nt: TGTGCCAGCAGTTTAGTAGGCACAGATACGCAGTATTTT

v_gene: TRBV19
abundance: few
j_gene: TRBJ1-2
d_gene: .
CDR3aa: CASSMGVGYTF
CDR3nt: TGTGCCAGTAGTATGGGGGTCGGCTACACCTTC

v_gene: TRBV7-8
abundance: .
j_gene: TRBJ2-5
d_gene: .
CDR3aa: CASSLRGVQETQYF
CDR3nt: TGTGCCAGCAGCTTAAGAGGGGTCCAGGAGACCCAGTACTTC

v_gene: TRBV9
abundance: once
j_gene: TRBJ2-7
d_gene: TRBD1
CDR3aa: CASSAGQGTYEQYF
CDR3nt: TGTGCCAGCAGCGCGGGACAGGGTACCTACGAGCAGTACTTC

v_gene: TRBV9
abundance: .
j_gene: TRBJ2-1
d_gene: .
CDR3aa: CASSVGAAYNEQFF
CDR3nt: TGTGCCAGCAGCGTAGGGGCAGCCTACAATGAGCAGTTCTTC

v_gene: TRBV2
abundance: .
j_gene: TRBJ1-3
d_gene: .
CDR3aa: CASRQGTGNTIYF
CDR3nt: TGTGCCAGCAGGCAGGGGACTGGAAACACCATATATTTT

v_gene: TRBV4-1
abundance: .
j_gene: TRBJ1-5
d_gene: .
CDR3aa: CASSQGVGQPQHF
CDR3nt: TGCGCCAGCAGCCAAGGGGTAGGGCAGCCCCAGCATTTT

v_gene: TRBV4-1
abundance: .
j_gene: TRBJ1-5
d_gene: .
CDR3aa: CASSQVSGAFQPQHF
CDR3nt: TGCGCCAGCAGCCAAGTATCGGGGGCCTTTCAGCCCCAGCATTTT

v_gene: TRBV18
abundance: once
j_gene: TRBJ1-2
d_gene: .
CDR3aa: CASSPAVLPNYGYTF
CDR3nt: TGTGCCAGCTCACCAGCCGTCCTGCCTAACTATGGCTACACCTTC

v_gene: TRBV6-6
abundance: .
j_gene: TRBJ1-1
d_gene: .
CDR3aa: CASSYSTKTEAFF
CDR3nt: TGTGCCAGCAGCTACAGTACCAAAACTGAAGCTTTCTTT

v_gene: TRBV5-1
abundance: .
j_gene: TRBJ2-5
d_gene: TRBD2
CDR3aa: CASSPGGGSMVETQYF
CDR3nt: TGCGCCAGCAGCCCGGGGGGGGGCTCAATGGTGGAGACCCAGTACTTC

v_gene: TRBV5-1
abundance: .
j_gene: TRBJ2-3
d_gene: .
CDR3aa: CASSYASSTDTQYF
CDR3nt: TGCGCCAGCAGCTACGCCTCTAGCACAGATACGCAGTATTTT

v_gene: TRBV5-1
abundance: .
j_gene: TRBJ2-3
d_gene: .
CDR3aa: CASSSTAGTDTQYF
CDR3nt: TGCGCCAGCAGCTCGACAGCCGGCACAGATACGCAGTATTTT

v_gene: TRBV28
abundance: .
j_gene: TRBJ1-2
d_gene: .
CDR3aa: CASSPPPEGYTF
CDR3nt: TGTGCCAGCAGTCCTCCACCGGAGGGCTACACCTTC

v_gene: TRBV4-1
abundance: few
j_gene: TRBJ1-4
d_gene: TRBD1
CDR3aa: CASSQGQGAVEKLFF
CDR3nt: TGCGCCAGCAGCCAAGGACAGGGGGCCGTCGAAAAACTGTTTTTT

v_gene: TRBV9
abundance: .
j_gene: TRBJ1-6
d_gene: .
CDR3aa: CASSVEGRDNSPLHF
CDR3nt: TGTGCCAGCAGCGTAGAGGGCAGAGATAATTCACCCCTCCACTTT

v_gene: TRBV19
abundance: .
j_gene: TRBJ2-3
d_gene: .
CDR3aa: CASRSLSGIADTQYF
CDR3nt: TGTGCCAGTAGAAGCCTCTCAGGGATCGCAGATACGCAGTATTTT

v_gene: TRBV4-3
abundance: few
j_gene: TRBJ2-7
d_gene: TRBD1
CDR3aa: CASSQERQGYEQYF
CDR3nt: TGCGCCAGCAGCCAAGAAAGACAGGGCTACGAGCAGTACTTC

v_gene: TRBV28
abundance: .
j_gene: TRBJ2-1
d_gene: TRBD1
CDR3aa: CASRSWGTGFNEQFF
CDR3nt: TGTGCCAGCAGGTCCTGGGGGACAGGCTTCAATGAGCAGTTCTTC

v_gene: TRBV27
abundance: .
j_gene: TRBJ1-1
d_gene: .
CDR3aa: CASSFTGGTLYEAFF
CDR3nt: TGTGCCAGCAGTTTTACGGGCGGAACCCTTTATGAAGCTTTCTTT

v_gene: TRBV6-1
abundance: .
j_gene: TRBJ2-7
d_gene: TRBD2
CDR3aa: CASSEIASGSTYEQYF
CDR3nt: TGTGCCAGCAGCGAAATCGCTAGCGGGTCCACCTACGAGCAGTACTTC

v_gene: TRBV28
abundance: .
j_gene: TRBJ1-3
d_gene: TRBD1
CDR3aa: CASSTAGTGLHSGNTIYF
CDR3nt: TGTGCCAGCAGTACGGCCGGGACAGGGTTACACTCTGGAAACACCATATATTTT

v_gene: TRBV19
abundance: .
j_gene: TRBJ2-7
d_gene: .
CDR3aa: CASSQRDLGSYERYF
CDR3nt: TGTGCCAGTAGTCAACGGGACTTAGGCTCCTACGAGCGGTACTTC

v_gene: TRBV2
abundance: .
j_gene: TRBJ2-3
d_gene: .
CDR3aa: CASSEGGGFRTTDTQYF
CDR3nt: TGTGCCAGCAGTGAAGGGGGAGGTTTTAGGACCACAGATACGCAGTATTTT

v_gene: TRBV5-1
abundance: .
j_gene: TRBJ1-3
d_gene: .
CDR3aa: CASSFGGPVGNTIYF
CDR3nt: TGCGCCAGCAGCTTTGGAGGACCTGTAGGAAACACCATATATTTT

v_gene: TRBV28
abundance: .
j_gene: TRBJ1-1
d_gene: .
CDR3aa: CASSSNTEAFF
CDR3nt: TGTGCCAGCAGTTCGAACACTGAAGCTTTCTTT

v_gene: TRBV21-1
abundance: .
j_gene: TRBJ2-4
d_gene: .
CDR3aa: CASSKEGRPPAKNIQYF
CDR3nt: TGTGCCAGCAGCAAAGAGGGCAGGCCACCAGCCAAAAACATTCAGTACTTC

v_gene: TRBV28
abundance: .
j_gene: TRBJ1-4
d_gene: .
CDR3aa: CASSPLELVTNEKLFF
CDR3nt: TGTGCCAGCAGTCCCCTGGAATTAGTAACTAATGAAAAACTGTTTTTT

v_gene: TRBV15
abundance: .
j_gene: TRBJ2-2
d_gene: .
CDR3aa: CATSPDDSNTGELFF
CDR3nt: TGTGCCACTAGTCCGGACGACTCGAACACCGGGGAGCTGTTTTTT

v_gene: TRBV2
abundance: .
j_gene: TRBJ2-4
d_gene: TRBD2
CDR3aa: CASTSGNIQYF
CDR3nt: TGTGCCAGCACTAGCGGAAACATTCAGTACTTC

v_gene: TRBV4-2
abundance: .
j_gene: TRBJ2-1
d_gene: TRBD2
CDR3aa: CASSQAPSGGGDNEQFF
CDR3nt: TGTGCCAGCAGCCAAGCTCCTAGCGGGGGGGGAGACAATGAGCAGTTCTTC

v_gene: TRBV20-1
abundance: .
j_gene: TRBJ2-7
d_gene: .
CDR3aa: CSAWDSYEQYF
CDR3nt: TGCAGTGCTTGGGATTCCTACGAGCAGTACTTC

v_gene: TRBV7-2
abundance: once
j_gene: TRBJ2-3
d_gene: .
CDR3aa: CASSSSPDTQYF
CDR3nt: TGTGCCAGCAGCTCTTCCCCAGATACGCAGTATTTT

v_gene: TRBV4-2
abundance: .
j_gene: TRBJ2-7
d_gene: TRBD2
CDR3aa: CASSQEFGGAEYEQYF
CDR3nt: TGTGCCAGCAGCCAAGAGTTCGGGGGGGCCGAGTACGAGCAGTACTTC

v_gene: TRBV28
abundance: .
j_gene: TRBJ2-7
d_gene: TRBD2
CDR3aa: CASSLHRGVWTSGAYEQYF
CDR3nt: TGTGCCAGCAGTTTGCATCGTGGGGTGTGGACTAGCGGAGCCTACGAGCAGTACTTC

v_gene: TRBV28
abundance: .
j_gene: TRBJ1-2
d_gene: .
CDR3aa: CASSTSGTAMAGYTF
CDR3nt: TGTGCCAGCAGTACCTCCGGGACCGCGATGGCCGGCTACACCTTC

v_gene: TRBV5-1
abundance: .
j_gene: TRBJ1-2
d_gene: TRBD1
CDR3aa: CASSESQGYGYTF
CDR3nt: TGCGCCAGCAGCGAATCACAGGGGTATGGCTACACCTTC

v_gene: TRBV5-1
abundance: .
j_gene: TRBJ2-5
d_gene: .
CDR3aa: CASSSGTGETQYF
CDR3nt: TGCGCCAGCAGCTCTGGCACCGGAGAGACCCAGTACTTC